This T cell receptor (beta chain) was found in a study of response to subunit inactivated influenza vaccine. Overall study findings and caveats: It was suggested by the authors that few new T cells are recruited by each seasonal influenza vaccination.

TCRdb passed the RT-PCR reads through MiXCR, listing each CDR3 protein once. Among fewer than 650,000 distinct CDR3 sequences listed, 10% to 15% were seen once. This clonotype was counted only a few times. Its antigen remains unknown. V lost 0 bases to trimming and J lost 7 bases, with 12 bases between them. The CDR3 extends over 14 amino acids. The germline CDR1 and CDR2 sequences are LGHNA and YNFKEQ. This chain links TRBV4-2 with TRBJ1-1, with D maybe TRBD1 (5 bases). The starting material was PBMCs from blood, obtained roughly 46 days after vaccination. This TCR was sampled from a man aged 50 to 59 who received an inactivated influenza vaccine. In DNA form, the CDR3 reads TGTGCCAGCAGCCAAGAGCGAAGGGGCGGTGAAGCTTTCTTT. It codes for CASSQERRGGEAFF.